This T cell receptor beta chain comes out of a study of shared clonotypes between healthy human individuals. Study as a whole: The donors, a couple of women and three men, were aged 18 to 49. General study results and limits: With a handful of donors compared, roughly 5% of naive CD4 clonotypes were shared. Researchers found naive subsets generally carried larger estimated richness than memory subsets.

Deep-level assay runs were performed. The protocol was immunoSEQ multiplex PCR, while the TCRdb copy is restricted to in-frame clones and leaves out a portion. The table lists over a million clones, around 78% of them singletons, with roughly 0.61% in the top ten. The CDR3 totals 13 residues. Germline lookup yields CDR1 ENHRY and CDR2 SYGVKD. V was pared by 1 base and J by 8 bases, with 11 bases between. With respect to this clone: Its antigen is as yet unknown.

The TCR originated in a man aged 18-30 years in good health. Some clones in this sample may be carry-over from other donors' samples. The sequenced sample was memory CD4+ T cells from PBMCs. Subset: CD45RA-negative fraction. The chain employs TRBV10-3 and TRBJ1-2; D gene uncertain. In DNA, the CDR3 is TGTGCCATCAGTGAGTGGTCAGCTGGCGGCTACACCTTC. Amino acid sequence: CAISEWSAGGYTF.